The clone carrying this T cell receptor (beta chain) was counted a few times. Antigen specificity is unknown. Before the COVID-19 pandemic, during about 2010-2018, CD4+ T cells were taken from unexposed donors. The cells were cultured for less than twelve days before CD4+ T cells were isolated. Cells permitting, SARS-CoV-2 S/N and four cold-coronavirus spikes were tested on unexposed-donor CD4+ T cells. These data come from a study of CD4 T cells in relation to SARS-CoV-2 and coronaviruses. Whole-study context: PBMCs were cultured with antigen for nine to eleven days before TCR beta sequencing.

V was clipped by 0 bases and J by 4 bases, with 1 base between them. The CDR3 extends over 11 amino acids. Germline CDR1 is SGHRS and CDR2 is YFSETQ. Assay: immunoSEQ multiplex PCR; the TCRdb copy retains only in-frame clones and omits some. The profile shows approximately 25,000 clones, less than 85% of them singletons. The rearrangement uses TRBV5-1 and TRBJ1-1; no reliable D call. Sequencing was done on a sample of CD4+ T cells from PBMCs, cultured in vitro. This TCR was recovered from a human donor in good health. CDR3 bases: TGCGCCAGCAGCTTGGCCACTGAAGCTTTCTTT. This sequence encodes CASSLATEAFF.